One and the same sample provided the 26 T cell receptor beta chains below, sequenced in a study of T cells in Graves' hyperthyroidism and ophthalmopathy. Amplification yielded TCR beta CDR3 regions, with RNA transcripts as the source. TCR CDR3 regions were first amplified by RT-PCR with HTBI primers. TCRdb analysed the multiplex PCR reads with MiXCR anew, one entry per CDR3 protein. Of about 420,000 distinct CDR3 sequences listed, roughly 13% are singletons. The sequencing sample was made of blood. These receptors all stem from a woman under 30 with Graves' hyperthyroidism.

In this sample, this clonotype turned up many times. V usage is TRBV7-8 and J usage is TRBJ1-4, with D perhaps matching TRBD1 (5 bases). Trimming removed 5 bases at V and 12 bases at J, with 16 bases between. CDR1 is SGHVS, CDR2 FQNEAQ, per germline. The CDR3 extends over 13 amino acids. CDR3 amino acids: CASSPRGGVQLFF. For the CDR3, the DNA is TGTGCCAGCAGCCCCCGAGGAGGGGTTCAACTGTTTTTT.

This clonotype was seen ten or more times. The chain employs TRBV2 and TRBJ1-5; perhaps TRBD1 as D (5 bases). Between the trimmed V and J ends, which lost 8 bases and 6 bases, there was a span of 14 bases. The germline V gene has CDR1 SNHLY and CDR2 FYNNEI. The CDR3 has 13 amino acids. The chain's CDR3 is CASARGRGQPQHF. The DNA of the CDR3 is TGTGCCAGCGCTCGGGGGAGGGGTCAGCCCCAGCATTTT.

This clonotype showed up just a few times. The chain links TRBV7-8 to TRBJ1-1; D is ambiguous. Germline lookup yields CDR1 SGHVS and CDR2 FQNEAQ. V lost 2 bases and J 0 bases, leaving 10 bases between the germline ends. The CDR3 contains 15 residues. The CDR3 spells CASSLRRGVNTEAFF. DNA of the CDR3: TGTGCCAGCAGCTTAAGGCGAGGAGTGAACACTGAAGCTTTCTTT.

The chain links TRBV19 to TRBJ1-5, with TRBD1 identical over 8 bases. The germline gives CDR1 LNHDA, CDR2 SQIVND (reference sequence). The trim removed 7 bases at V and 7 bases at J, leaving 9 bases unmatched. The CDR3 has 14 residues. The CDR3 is CASTQDRVKQPQHF. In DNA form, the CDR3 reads TGTGCCAGTACTCAGGACAGGGTCAAACAGCCCCAGCATTTT.

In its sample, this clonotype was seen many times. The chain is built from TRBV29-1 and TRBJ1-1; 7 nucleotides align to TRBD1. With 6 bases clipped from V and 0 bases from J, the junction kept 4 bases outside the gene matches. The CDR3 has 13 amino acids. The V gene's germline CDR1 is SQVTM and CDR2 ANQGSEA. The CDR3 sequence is CSVQGLMNTEAFF. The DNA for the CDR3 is TGCAGCGTACAGGGGCTGATGAACACTGAAGCTTTCTTT.

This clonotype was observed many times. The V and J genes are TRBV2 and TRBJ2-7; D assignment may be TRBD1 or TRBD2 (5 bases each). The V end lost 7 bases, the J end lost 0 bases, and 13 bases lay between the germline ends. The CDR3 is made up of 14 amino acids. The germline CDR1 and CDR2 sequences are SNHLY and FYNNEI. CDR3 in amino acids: CASKAEGTSYEQYF. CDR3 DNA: TGTGCCAGCAAGGCCGAAGGGACCTCCTACGAGCAGTACTTC.

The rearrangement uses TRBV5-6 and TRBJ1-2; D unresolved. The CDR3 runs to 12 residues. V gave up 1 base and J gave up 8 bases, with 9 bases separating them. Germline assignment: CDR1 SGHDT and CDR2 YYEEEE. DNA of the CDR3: TGTGCCAGCAGCTTGCGAGAAGGCGGCTACACCTTC. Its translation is CASSLREGGYTF.

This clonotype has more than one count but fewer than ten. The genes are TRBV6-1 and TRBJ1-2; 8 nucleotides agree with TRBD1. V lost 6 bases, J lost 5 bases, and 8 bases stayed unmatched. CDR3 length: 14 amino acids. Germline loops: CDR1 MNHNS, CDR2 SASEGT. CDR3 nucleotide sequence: TGTGCCAGCAGATCCACAGGGGGGACTTATGGCTACACCTTC. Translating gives CASRSTGGTYGYTF.

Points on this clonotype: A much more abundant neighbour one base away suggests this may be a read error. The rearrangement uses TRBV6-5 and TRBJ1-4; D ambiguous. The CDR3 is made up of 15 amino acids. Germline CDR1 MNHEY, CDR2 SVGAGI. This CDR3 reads CASSYSGPRNERLFF. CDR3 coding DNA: TGTGCCAGCAGTTACAGCGGCCCGAGGAATGAAAGACTGTTTTTT.

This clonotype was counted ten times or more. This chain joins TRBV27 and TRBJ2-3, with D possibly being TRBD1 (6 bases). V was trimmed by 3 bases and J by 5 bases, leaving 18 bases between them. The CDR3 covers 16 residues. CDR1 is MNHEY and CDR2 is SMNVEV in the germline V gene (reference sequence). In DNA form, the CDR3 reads TGTGCCAGCAGTTTCCTCTCCGACAGGCGGCGAGATACGCAGTATTTT. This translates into CASSFLSDRRRDTQYF.

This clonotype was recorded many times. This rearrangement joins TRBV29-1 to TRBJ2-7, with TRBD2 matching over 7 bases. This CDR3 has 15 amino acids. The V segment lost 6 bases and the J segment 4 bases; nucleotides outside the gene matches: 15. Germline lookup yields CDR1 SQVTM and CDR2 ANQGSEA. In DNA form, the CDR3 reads TGCAGCGTGGACGACTACCAGCGGGGAAGATACGAGCAGTACTTC. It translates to CSVDDYQRGRYEQYF.

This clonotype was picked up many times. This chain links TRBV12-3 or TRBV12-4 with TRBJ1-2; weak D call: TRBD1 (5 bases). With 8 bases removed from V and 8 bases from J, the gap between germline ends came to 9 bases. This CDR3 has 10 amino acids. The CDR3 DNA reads TGTGCCAGCTTGGGGGGAGGCTACACCTTC. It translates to CASLGGGYTF.

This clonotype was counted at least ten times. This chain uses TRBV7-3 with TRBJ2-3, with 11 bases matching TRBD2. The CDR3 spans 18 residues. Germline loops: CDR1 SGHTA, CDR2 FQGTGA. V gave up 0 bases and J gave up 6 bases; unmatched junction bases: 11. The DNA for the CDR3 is TGTGCCAGCAGCTTAACGCGTCCACTAGCGGGAGTAGCGGATACGCAGTATTTT. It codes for CASSLTRPLAGVADTQYF.

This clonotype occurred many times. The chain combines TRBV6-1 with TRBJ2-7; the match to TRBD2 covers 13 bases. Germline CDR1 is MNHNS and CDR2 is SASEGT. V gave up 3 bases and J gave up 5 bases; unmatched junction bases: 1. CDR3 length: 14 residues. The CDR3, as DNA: TGTGCCAGCAGTGAGGGGACTAGCGGGAACGAGCAGTACTTC. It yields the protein CASSEGTSGNEQYF.

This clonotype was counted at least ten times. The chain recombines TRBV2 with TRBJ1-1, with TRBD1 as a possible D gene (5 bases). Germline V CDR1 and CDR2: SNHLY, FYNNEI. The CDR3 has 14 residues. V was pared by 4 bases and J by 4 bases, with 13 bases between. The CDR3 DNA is TGTGCCAGCAGTGTACTCAGGGTGGCCACTGAAGCTTTCTTT. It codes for CASSVLRVATEAFF.

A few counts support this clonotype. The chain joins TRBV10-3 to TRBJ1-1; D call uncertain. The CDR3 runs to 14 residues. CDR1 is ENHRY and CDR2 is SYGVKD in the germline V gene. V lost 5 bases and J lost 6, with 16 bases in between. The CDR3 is CAISTEAARAEAFF. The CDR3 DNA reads TGTGCCATCAGTACCGAGGCAGCAAGAGCTGAAGCTTTCTTT.

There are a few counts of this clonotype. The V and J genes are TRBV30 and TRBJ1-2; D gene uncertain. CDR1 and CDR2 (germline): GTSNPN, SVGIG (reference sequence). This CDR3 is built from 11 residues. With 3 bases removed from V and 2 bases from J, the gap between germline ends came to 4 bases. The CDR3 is CAWRRNYGYTF. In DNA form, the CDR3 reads TGTGCCTGGAGGCGGAACTATGGCTACACCTTC.

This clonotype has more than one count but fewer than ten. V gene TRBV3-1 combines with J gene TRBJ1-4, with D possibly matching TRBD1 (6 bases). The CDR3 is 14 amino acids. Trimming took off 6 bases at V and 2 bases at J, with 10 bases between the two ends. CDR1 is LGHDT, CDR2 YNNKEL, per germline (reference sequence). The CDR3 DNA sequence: TGTGCCAGCAGTATACAGGGTACTAATGAAAAACTGTTTTTT. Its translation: CASSIQGTNEKLFF.

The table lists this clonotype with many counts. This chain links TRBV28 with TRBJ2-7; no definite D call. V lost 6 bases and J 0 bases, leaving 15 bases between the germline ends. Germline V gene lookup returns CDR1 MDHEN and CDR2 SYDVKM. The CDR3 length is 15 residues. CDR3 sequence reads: CASRLGSMVSYEQYF. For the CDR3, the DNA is TGTGCCAGCAGATTAGGCAGTATGGTCTCCTACGAGCAGTACTTC.

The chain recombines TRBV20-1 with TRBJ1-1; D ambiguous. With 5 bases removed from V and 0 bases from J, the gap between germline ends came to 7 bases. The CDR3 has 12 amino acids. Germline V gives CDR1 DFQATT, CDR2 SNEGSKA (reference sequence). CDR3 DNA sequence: TGCAGTGCTCAGACGGTGAACACTGAAGCTTTCTTT. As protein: CSAQTVNTEAFF.

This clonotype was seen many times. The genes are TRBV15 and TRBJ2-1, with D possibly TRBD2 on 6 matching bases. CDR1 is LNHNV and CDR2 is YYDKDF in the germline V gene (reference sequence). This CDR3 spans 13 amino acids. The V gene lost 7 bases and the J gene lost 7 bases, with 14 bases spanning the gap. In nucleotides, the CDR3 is TGTGCCACCAACCCCCGGGGGTATAATGAGCAGTTCTTC. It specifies CATNPRGYNEQFF.

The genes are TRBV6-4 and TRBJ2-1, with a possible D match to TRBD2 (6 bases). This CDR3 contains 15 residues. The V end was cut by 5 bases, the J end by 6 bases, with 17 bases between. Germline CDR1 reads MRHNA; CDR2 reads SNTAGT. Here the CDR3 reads CASSKSGEGGNEQFF. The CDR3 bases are TGTGCCAGCAGTAAAAGTGGTGAGGGAGGCAATGAGCAGTTCTTC.

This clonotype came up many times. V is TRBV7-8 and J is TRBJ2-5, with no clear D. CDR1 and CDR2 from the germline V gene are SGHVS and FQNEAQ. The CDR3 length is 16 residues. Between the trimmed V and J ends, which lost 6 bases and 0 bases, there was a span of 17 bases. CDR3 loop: CASRNPNPPYQETQYF. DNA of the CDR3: TGTGCCAGCAGAAATCCTAACCCTCCGTACCAAGAGACCCAGTACTTC. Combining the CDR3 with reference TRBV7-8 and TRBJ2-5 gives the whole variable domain GAGVSQSPRYKVAKRGQDVALRCDPISGHVSLFWYQQALGQGPEFLTYFQNEAQLDKSGLPSDRFFAERPEGSVSTLKIQRTQQEDSAVYLCASRNPNPPYQETQYFGPGTRLLVL.

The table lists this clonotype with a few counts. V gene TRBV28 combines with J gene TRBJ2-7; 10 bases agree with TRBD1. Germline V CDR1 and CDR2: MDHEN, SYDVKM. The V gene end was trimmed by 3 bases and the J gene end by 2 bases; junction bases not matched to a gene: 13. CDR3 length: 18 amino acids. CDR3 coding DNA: TGTGCCAGCAGTTTTGGTAGGGCCCGACAGGGGGCGACCTACGAGCAGTACTTC. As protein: CASSFGRARQGATYEQYF.

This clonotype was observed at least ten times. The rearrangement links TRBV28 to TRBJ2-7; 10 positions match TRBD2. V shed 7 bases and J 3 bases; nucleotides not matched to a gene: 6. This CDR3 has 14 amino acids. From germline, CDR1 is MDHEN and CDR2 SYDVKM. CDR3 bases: TGTGCCAGCACCTTAGCGGGAGGTCTCTACGAGCAGTACTTC. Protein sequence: CASTLAGGLYEQYF.

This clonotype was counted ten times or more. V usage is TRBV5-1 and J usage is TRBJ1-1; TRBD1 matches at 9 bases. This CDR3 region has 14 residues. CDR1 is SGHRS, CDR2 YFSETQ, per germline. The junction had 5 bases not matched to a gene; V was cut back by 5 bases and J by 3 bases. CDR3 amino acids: CASRTGTGHTEAFF. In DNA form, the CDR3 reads TGCGCCAGCAGAACCGGGACAGGGCACACTGAAGCTTTCTTT.